The following is a TCR beta chain sequence with its context. What it recognizes is unknown. This record comes from a study of Tregs in tolerant kidney transplant recipients. Study-wide results and caveats: Tolerant patients' donor-specific Tregs expanded beyond overall Tregs, suggesting antigen-driven growth. The small number of patients limits these findings pending further validation.

Unstimulated Tregs (CD4+CD25+CD127-) and CD4+CD25- non-Tregs were sorted from PBMCs. The table came from immunoSEQ multiplex PCR; TCRdb's copy has only in-frame clones and leaves some out. This table has fewer than 80,000 clones, roughly 98% appearing once. The V gene lost 7 bases and the J gene lost 4 bases, with 11 bases spanning the gap. In germline, CDR1 is LNHDA, CDR2 SQIVND (reference sequence). The CDR3 has 13 residues. The receptor's source is a human donor who received a combined kidney and bone marrow transplant. This sample comprised CD4+ T cells from blood, obtained before the transplant. The rearrangement links TRBV19 to TRBJ1-5, with D possibly TRBD1 on 5 matching bases. In DNA form, the CDR3 reads TGTGCCAGTAACGCCAGGGTTAATCAGCCCCAGCATTTT. Protein: CASNARVNQPQHF.